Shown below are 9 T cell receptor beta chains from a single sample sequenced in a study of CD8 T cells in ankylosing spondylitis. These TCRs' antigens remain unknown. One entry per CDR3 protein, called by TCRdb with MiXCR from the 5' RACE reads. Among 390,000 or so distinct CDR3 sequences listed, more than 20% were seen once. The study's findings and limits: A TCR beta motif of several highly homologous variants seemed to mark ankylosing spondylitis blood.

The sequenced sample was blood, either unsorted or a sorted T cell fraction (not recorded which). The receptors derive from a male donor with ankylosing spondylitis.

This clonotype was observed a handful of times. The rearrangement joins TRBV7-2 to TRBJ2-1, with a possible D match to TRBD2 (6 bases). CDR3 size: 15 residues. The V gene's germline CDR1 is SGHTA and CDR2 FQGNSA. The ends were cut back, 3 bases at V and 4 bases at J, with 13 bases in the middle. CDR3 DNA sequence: TGTGCCAGCAGCTTTACGCTAGCGTCTTACAATGAGCAGTTCTTC. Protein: CASSFTLASYNEQFF.

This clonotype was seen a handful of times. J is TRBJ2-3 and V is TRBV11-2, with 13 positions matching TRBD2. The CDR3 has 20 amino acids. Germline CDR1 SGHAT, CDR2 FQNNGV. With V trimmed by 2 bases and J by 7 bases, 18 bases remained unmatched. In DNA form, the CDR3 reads TGTGCCAGCAGCTTATTGGGGGTCAGAGGACTAGCGGGAGTAACGAATACGCAGTATTTT. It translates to CASSLLGVRGLAGVTNTQYF.

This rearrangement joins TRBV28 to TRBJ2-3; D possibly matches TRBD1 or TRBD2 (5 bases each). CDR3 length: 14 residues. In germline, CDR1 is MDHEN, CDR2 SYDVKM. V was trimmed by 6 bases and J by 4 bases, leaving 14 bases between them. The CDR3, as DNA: TGTGCCAGCAGCTTTGGGGGAGATGCAGATACGCAGTATTTT. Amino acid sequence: CASSFGGDADTQYF.

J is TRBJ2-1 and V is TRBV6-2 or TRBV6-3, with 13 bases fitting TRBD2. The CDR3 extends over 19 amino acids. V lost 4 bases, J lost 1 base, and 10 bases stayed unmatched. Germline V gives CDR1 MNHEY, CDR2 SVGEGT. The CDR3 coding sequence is TGTGCCAGCAGTTCGACGAGGACTAGCGGGAGTTGGTCCTACAATGAGCAGTTCTTC. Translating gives CASSSTRTSGSWSYNEQFF.

In DNA form, the CDR3 reads TGTGCCAGCAGCGTAGGAGTTAGCAGCAAGTACAATGAGCAGTTCTTC. Protein sequence: CASSVGVSSKYNEQFF. V and J are TRBV9 and TRBJ2-1; no clear D. The V end was cut by 0 bases, the J end by 4 bases, with 14 bases between. This CDR3 has 16 residues. Germline V gene data show CDR1 as SGDLS and CDR2 as YYNGEE.

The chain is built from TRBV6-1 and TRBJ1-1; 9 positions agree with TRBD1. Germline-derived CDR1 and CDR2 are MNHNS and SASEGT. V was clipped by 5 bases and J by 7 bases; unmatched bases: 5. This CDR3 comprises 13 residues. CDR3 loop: CASSRDREYEAFF. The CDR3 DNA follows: TGTGCCAGCAGTCGGGACAGGGAGTATGAAGCTTTCTTT.

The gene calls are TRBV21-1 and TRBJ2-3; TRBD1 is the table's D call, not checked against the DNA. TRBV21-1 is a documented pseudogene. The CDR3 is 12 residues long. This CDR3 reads CARPGPGDTQYF. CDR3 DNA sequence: TGTGCCAGACCCGGACCCGGGGATACGCAGTATTTT.

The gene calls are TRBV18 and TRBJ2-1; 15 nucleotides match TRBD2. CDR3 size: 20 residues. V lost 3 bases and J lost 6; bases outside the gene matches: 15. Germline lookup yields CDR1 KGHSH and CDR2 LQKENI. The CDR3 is CASSPGLTGLAGGIINEQFF. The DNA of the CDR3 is TGTGCCAGCTCACCGGGGCTCACGGGACTAGCGGGAGGTATTATCAATGAGCAGTTCTTC.

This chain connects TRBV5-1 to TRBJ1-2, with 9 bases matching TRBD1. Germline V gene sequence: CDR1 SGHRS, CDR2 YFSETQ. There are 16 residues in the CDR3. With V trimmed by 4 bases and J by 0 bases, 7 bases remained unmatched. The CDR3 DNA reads TGCGCCAGCAGCCTCCTTGGGACAGGGACTAACTATGGCTACACCTTC. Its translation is CASSLLGTGTNYGYTF.